This T cell receptor beta chain was documented in a study of shared clonotypes between healthy human individuals. Broader study findings: Clonotype sharing among the donors was expected to vary with sequencing depth.

In regard to this clone: Antigen specificity is unknown.

TCRdb's copy holds only in-frame clones and misses some; the assay was immunoSEQ multiplex PCR. The data contain some 1,900,000 clones, about 95% of them singletons. CD8 cells regarded as naive lacked CD45RO, were positively chosen for CCR7, and omitted terminally differentiated effector memory CD45RA+ cells. Healthy adults negative for HIV, lacking recent acute infections or vaccinations, served as donors. The germline CDR1 and CDR2 sequences are MNHEY and SMNVEV (reference sequence). This CDR3 region has 16 residues. The V end lost 1 base, the J end lost 1 base, and 10 bases lay between the germline ends.

The V gene is TRBV27, the J gene TRBJ2-2, with D hard to call. This sequence originates from a man between 18 and 29 years old in good health. Material for sequencing was naive CD8+ T cells sorted from blood. DNA for the CDR3: TGTGCCAGCAGTTTATTCCAGACACTGAACACCGGGGAGCTGTTTTTT. Residues: CASSLFQTLNTGELFF.